This T cell receptor (beta chain) is from a study of T cells in localized non-small cell lung cancer. Sequencing was performed with immunoSEQ multiplex PCR; in TCRdb, only in-frame clones are kept and a portion is missing. The sample shows around 26,000 clones, roughly 80% of them seen only once. Turning to this clone: The antigen remains unidentified.

V shed 4 bases and J shed 2 bases, with 9 bases lying between them. CDR3 length: 13 residues. Germline CDR1 and CDR2: SNHLY and FYNNEI. Study-wide results and limits: A median about 50 of the top 100 tumor clones appeared in adjacent lung. Adjacent uninvolved lung had the highest clonality, suggesting focused antigen responses.

This receptor was obtained from a man between 40 and 75 years old with stage III squamous cell lung carcinoma. The material was peripheral blood, obtained before any cancer treatment. This chain uses TRBV2 with TRBJ2-7; D gene ambiguous. The CDR3 spells CASSAVVPYEQYF. The CDR3 region has the DNA TGTGCCAGCAGTGCCGTGGTGCCCTACGAGCAGTACTTC.